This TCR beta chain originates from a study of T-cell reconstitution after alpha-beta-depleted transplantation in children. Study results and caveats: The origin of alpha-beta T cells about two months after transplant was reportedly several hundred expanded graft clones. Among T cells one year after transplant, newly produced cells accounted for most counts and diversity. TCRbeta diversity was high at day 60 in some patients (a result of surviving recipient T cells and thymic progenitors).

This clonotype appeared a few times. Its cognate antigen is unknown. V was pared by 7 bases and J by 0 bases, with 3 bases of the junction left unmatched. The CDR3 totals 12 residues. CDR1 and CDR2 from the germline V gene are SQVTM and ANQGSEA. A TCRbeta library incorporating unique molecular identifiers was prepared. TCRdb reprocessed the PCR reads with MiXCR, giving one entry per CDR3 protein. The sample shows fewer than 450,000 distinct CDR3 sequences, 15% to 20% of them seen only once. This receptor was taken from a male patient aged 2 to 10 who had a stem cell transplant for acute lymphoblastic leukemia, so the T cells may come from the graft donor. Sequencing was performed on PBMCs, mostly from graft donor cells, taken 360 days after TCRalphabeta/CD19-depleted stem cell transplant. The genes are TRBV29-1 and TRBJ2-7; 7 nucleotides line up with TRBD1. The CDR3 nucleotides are TGCAGCGCGTGGACAGGCTCCTACGAGCAGTACTTC. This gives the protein CSAWTGSYEQYF.